The 18 T cell receptor beta chains below come from one sample, sequenced in a study of cytomegalovirus exposure and HLA in healthy donors. This PCR relied on a set of 60 Vbeta primers and 13 Jbeta primers. The assay was immunoSEQ multiplex PCR, and TCRdb's table has in-frame clones only and misses some. The sample shows roughly 170,000 clones, approximately 80% of them seen only once. Sequenced material: PBMCs. Receptor source: a woman between 25 and 40 years old in good health and CMV-seronegative.

The chain is built from TRBV6-5 and TRBJ2-5; D perhaps matches TRBD1 (6 bases). From germline, CDR1 is MNHEY and CDR2 SVGAGI. Trimming shortened V by 0 bases and J by 11 bases, and 7 bases separated the two germline ends. The CDR3 runs to 11 residues. The CDR3 DNA sequence: TGTGCCAGCAGTTACTCAGGGGGACAGTACTTC. Its translation is CASSYSGGQYF.

This clone turned up a few times. The rearrangement joins TRBV4-1 to TRBJ1-1, with D possibly matching TRBD1 (5 bases). The CDR3 totals 14 residues. CDR1 MGHRA and CDR2 YSYEKL come from the germline V gene. The germline V and J ends were trimmed by 4 bases and 0 bases, with 9 bases remaining between them. The CDR3 protein is CASSLRQLNTEAFF. The CDR3 DNA is TGCGCCAGCAGCCTACGACAGTTGAACACTGAAGCTTTCTTT.

The chain employs TRBV27 and TRBJ1-3; tentative D call: TRBD1 (5 bases). This CDR3 region has 13 residues. Trimming removed 8 bases at V and 0 bases at J, with 8 bases between. The germline gives CDR1 MNHEY, CDR2 SMNVEV (reference sequence). The CDR3 region has the DNA TGTGCCAGCCGGACACGCTCTGGAAACACCATATATTTT. Translating gives CASRTRSGNTIYF.

The table lists this clone with a few counts. V usage is TRBV6-5 and J usage is TRBJ2-2; 7 nucleotides match TRBD2. The V gene end was trimmed by 11 bases and the J gene end by 6 bases; junction bases not matched to a gene: 9. Germline V gene lookup returns CDR1 MNHEY and CDR2 SVGAGI. This CDR3 has 13 amino acids. The CDR3 nucleotides read TGTGCCGCGCGGGGCGGGAGACCCGGGGAGCTGTTTTTT. Translated: CAARGGRPGELFF.

The rearrangement links TRBV2 to TRBJ2-3; D is possibly TRBD2 (6 bases). Trimming stripped 6 bases from V and 6 bases from J, with 10 bases between. The germline CDR1 and CDR2 sequences are SNHLY and FYNNEI. The CDR3 is 12 amino acids. CDR3 loop: CASRIGGDTQYF. CDR3 DNA sequence: TGTGCCAGCAGAATCGGAGGGGATACGCAGTATTTT.

This rearrangement joins TRBV19 to TRBJ1-1; D might be TRBD1 (6 bases). The germline V and J ends were trimmed by 6 bases and 10 bases, with 24 bases remaining between them. The CDR3 is 15 amino acids. CDR1 is LNHDA and CDR2 is SQIVND in the germline V gene (reference sequence). The CDR3 loop is CASSSTGGGRISAFF. The CDR3 DNA is TGTGCCAGTAGCTCTACGGGCGGGGGGCGAATTTCAGCTTTCTTT. The full variable domain, with the rest looked up from reference TRBV19 and TRBJ1-1, is DGGITQSPKYLFRKEGQNVTLSCEQNLNHDAMYWYRQDPGQGLRLIYYSQIVNDFQKGDIAEGYSVSREKKESFPLTVTSAQKNPTAFYLCASSSTGGGRISAFFGQGTRLTVV.

V is TRBV9 and J is TRBJ2-7; 9 bases match TRBD2. The germline V gene encodes CDR1 SGDLS and CDR2 YYNGEE. This CDR3 spans 17 amino acids. V lost 4 bases to trimming and J lost 1 base; unmatched junction nucleotides: 12. This chain's CDR3 is CASSPGTSRKGSYEQYF. As DNA, the CDR3 is TGTGCCAGCAGCCCTGGGACTAGCAGGAAGGGATCCTACGAGCAGTACTTC.

V usage is TRBV2 and J usage is TRBJ1-1; D is unclear. The CDR3 is 16 residues long. The germline CDR1 and CDR2 sequences are SNHLY and FYNNEI. Trimming shortened V by 2 bases and J by 4 bases, and 17 bases separated the two germline ends. CDR3: CASSEWRVLGGTEAFF. The CDR3 DNA sequence: TGTGCCAGCAGTGAATGGCGGGTCCTAGGTGGCACTGAAGCTTTCTTT.

This clone has just a few counts. The CDR3 loop is CAIHDGTFSGGSSSYNEQFF. The CDR3 coding sequence is TGTGCCATCCATGACGGAACTTTTAGCGGGGGTTCCAGCTCCTACAATGAGCAGTTCTTC. The chain links TRBV10-3 to TRBJ2-1; TRBD2 matches at 9 bases. The germline CDR1 and CDR2 sequences are ENHRY and SYGVKD. V lost 8 bases to trimming and J lost 0 bases; unmatched junction nucleotides: 20. The CDR3 sequence is 20 residues long.

J is TRBJ2-1 and V is TRBV27, with D tentatively TRBD2 (5 bases). The CDR3 sequence is 16 residues long. Germline V gene sequence: CDR1 MNHEY, CDR2 SMNVEV (reference sequence). V was clipped by 3 bases and J by 6 bases, with 18 bases between them. CDR3 coding DNA: TGTGCCAGCAGTTTTAAGCGGAGCCGGGCATTCAATGAGCAGTTCTTC. Its protein is CASSFKRSRAFNEQFF.

This chain connects TRBV9 to TRBJ1-3; 11 nucleotides align to TRBD1. Germline V lookup: CDR1 SGDLS, CDR2 YYNGEE. V was pared by 0 bases and J by 7 bases, with 9 bases of the junction left unmatched. The CDR3 sequence is 17 residues long. The CDR3 DNA is TGTGCCAGCAGCGTAGGGGGACAGGGGGGGTTTTCGAACACCATATATTTT. Translated, it gives CASSVGGQGGFSNTIYF.

The chain uses TRBV15 and TRBJ2-2, with 16 bases matching TRBD2. From germline, CDR1 is LNHNV and CDR2 YYDKDF (reference sequence). V was pared by 5 bases and J by 0 bases, with 6 bases of the junction left unmatched. The CDR3 is made up of 19 amino acids. CDR3 sequence (DNA): TGTGCCACCAGCGGATGGGGGACTAGCGGGAGGGCGAACACCGGGGAGCTGTTTTTT. Amino acids: CATSGWGTSGRANTGELFF.

V and J are TRBV29-1 and TRBJ1-2, with a possible D match to TRBD1 (5 bases). The CDR3 consists of 12 residues. Looked up from germline, CDR1 is SQVTM and CDR2 is ANQGSEA. V lost 5 bases, J lost 7 bases, and 14 bases lay in between. The CDR3 sequence is CSVFLQVFGYTF. In DNA form, the CDR3 reads TGCAGCGTTTTTCTACAGGTCTTTGGCTACACCTTC.

The rearrangement joins TRBV9 to TRBJ1-2; 8 nucleotides match TRBD1. Germline assignment: CDR1 SGDLS and CDR2 YYNGEE. V gave up 2 bases and J gave up 4 bases; unmatched junction bases: 7. The CDR3 consists of 15 residues. CDR3 coding DNA: TGTGCCAGCAGCGTGGATTCAGGGGGCGGCTATGGCTACACCTTC. Translated, it gives CASSVDSGGGYGYTF.

This clone was observed a single time. This sequence joins TRBV19 and TRBJ1-5; 9 nucleotides align to TRBD1. Per the germline V gene, CDR1 is LNHDA and CDR2 is SQIVND (reference sequence). This CDR3 contains 16 residues. The J segment lost 0 bases and the V segment lost 5 bases, leaving 5 bases of the junction unmatched. CDR3 residues: CASSPGTGYSNQPQHF. CDR3 coding DNA: TGTGCCAGTAGTCCCGGGACAGGGTATAGCAATCAGCCCCAGCATTTT.

The CDR3 here is CASRDRVDTEAFF. DNA of the CDR3: TGCGCCAGCAGAGACAGGGTGGACACTGAAGCTTTCTTT. The chain combines TRBV10-1 with TRBJ1-1; 7 nucleotides align to TRBD1. After removal of 6 bases from V and 3 bases from J, the junction contained 4 bases not matched to a gene. Germline-derived CDR1 and CDR2 are WNHNN and SYGVQD (reference sequence). This CDR3 has 13 residues.

This rearrangement joins TRBV4-3 to TRBJ2-4, with TRBD2 matching 16 bases. Germline trimming cut 5 bases from V and 2 bases from J; bases unmatched to any gene: 9. The CDR3 is 19 amino acids. Germline V gene lookup returns CDR1 LGHNA and CDR2 YSLEER. The CDR3 DNA reads as TGCGCCAGCAGCGAAGGGACTAGCGGGAGGGCCTTGTCCAAAAACATTCAGTACTTC. It is translated as CASSEGTSGRALSKNIQYF.

This clone turned up a few times. The chain links TRBV5-4 to TRBJ1-4; 9 bases align to TRBD1. J lost 13 bases, V lost 4 bases, and 11 bases had no gene match. The CDR3 is 14 amino acids. Per germline, CDR1 SGHNT and CDR2 YYREEE (reference sequence). As DNA, the CDR3 is TGTGCCAGCAGCCTGGACAGGGGATACGAAGGACTGTTTTTT. This translates into CASSLDRGYEGLFF.